This T cell receptor beta chain is from a study of CXCR3-negative and CXCR3-positive naive CD8 T cells. In the study overall: Per library, roughly 1.4 +/- 0.3 million reads; some 140 million TRB reads overall.

Study conclusions and caveats: CXCR3-negative naive cells had less hydrophobic TRB CDR3s than did CXCR3-positive naive cells.

This CDR3 is built from 13 residues. Per the germline V gene, CDR1 is SGHDN and CDR2 is FVKESK. Turning to this clonotype: The antigen remains undetermined.

cDNA libraries for TRB were generated by 5' RACE incorporating UMI labels. Following a re-call of the 5' RACE reads, TCRdb has one entry per CDR3 protein and lacks DNA. The table lists roughly 140,000 distinct CDR3 sequences. V usage is TRBV14 and J usage is TRBJ1-1. This TCR was recovered from a human donor in good health. Some clones in this sample may be carry-over from other donors' samples. Material: naive CXCR3+ CD8+ T cells from blood. Subset denoted: CD45RO-CCR7+CD27+CD95- naive CD8+ T cells expressing CXCR3 (TNR3+). This CDR3 reads CASSLTRRTEAFF.